This entry concerns a single T cell receptor beta chain. Its antigen is not identified. Per germline, CDR1 SGHRS and CDR2 YFSETQ. CDR3 length: 14 amino acids. V gave up 0 bases and J gave up 1 base, with 7 bases separating them. The sample belongs to a study of cytomegalovirus exposure and HLA in healthy donors. Study results and limitations: Further analysis, carried out later, found HLA-associated TCR beta chains more clonally expanded than equally common other chains. The authors considered a cluster of highly shared sequence variants likely to be a sequencing artifact. Later work associated fewer than 20,000 TCR beta sequences with HLA alleles at 0.05 false discovery rate.

Primers included in the PCR were 60 Vbeta and 13 Jbeta primers. Sequencing used immunoSEQ multiplex PCR; TCRdb keeps in-frame clones, though not all of them. The data show about 98,000 clones, under 75% seen once. Sequences were obtained from PBMCs. The chain carries TRBV5-1 and TRBJ1-1; D is ambiguous. The clonotype was recovered from a man in his fifties in good health and CMV-seronegative. The CDR3 DNA follows: TGCGCCAGCAGCTTGGACAGACCGAACACTGAAGCTTTCTTT. This gives the protein CASSLDRPNTEAFF.